Below are 6 T cell receptor beta chains sequenced from a single sample in a study of blood T cell repertoires in COVID-19. Assay: immunoSEQ multiplex PCR; the TCRdb copy retains only in-frame clones and omits some. The sample carries 190,000 or so clones, 85% to 90% recorded once. Sequencing input: peripheral blood. The receptor set was obtained from a woman in her twenties or thirties with active or convalescent COVID-19.

CDR3 DNA sequence: TGTGCCAGCTCACTGCGGACTAGCCACCAAGAGACCCAGTACTTC. This encodes CASSLRTSHQETQYF. The gene calls are TRBV18 and TRBJ2-5; 8 bases line up with TRBD2. J lost 0 bases, V lost 4 bases, and 4 bases had no gene match. From germline, CDR1 is KGHSH and CDR2 LQKENI. The CDR3 has 15 amino acids.

The rearrangement links TRBV5-1 to TRBJ2-2; TRBD1 matches 8 bases. This CDR3 comprises 15 residues. The trim removed 5 bases at V and 3 bases at J, leaving 6 bases unmatched. Germline V gives CDR1 SGHRS, CDR2 YFSETQ. This chain's CDR3 is CASSRGQEYTGELFF. The CDR3 DNA is TGCGCCAGCAGTCGGGGACAGGAGTACACCGGGGAGCTGTTTTTT.

This chain joins TRBV5-1 and TRBJ2-7; TRBD1 matches at 8 bases. Germline CDR1 is SGHRS and CDR2 is YFSETQ. V gave up 4 bases and J gave up 5 bases; unmatched junction bases: 20. The CDR3 totals 18 residues. CDR3 in amino acids: CASSPPRQGAQRIHEQYF. The CDR3 DNA reads as TGCGCCAGCAGCCCTCCGAGGCAGGGGGCGCAACGTATCCACGAGCAGTACTTC.

This rearrangement joins TRBV19 to TRBJ2-1, with 14 bases fitting TRBD2. Germline CDR1 LNHDA, CDR2 SQIVND (reference sequence). This CDR3 has 16 residues. V shed 3 bases, J shed 5 bases, and the junction held 3 bases outside the gene matches. The CDR3 loop reads CASSIGLAGGNNEQFF. In DNA form, the CDR3 reads TGTGCCAGTAGTATCGGACTAGCGGGGGGCAACAATGAGCAGTTCTTC.

This clone was observed once. The V call is TRBV19, the J call TRBJ1-5; 7 bases map to TRBD1. Germline values: CDR1 LNHDA, CDR2 SQIVND (reference sequence). V was clipped by 7 bases and J by 3 bases; unmatched bases: 12. The CDR3 contains 16 residues. The CDR3 spells CASTGETGLYNQPQHF. The DNA for the CDR3 is TGTGCCAGTACGGGGGAGACAGGGCTATACAATCAGCCCCAGCATTTT.

This sequence joins TRBV19 and TRBJ2-5, with 11 bases lining up with TRBD1. The V gene's germline CDR1 is LNHDA and CDR2 SQIVND (reference sequence). The CDR3 runs to 16 residues. V lost 0 bases, J lost 4 bases, and 4 bases stayed unmatched. In DNA, the CDR3 is TGTGCCAGTAGTATAGAACGGACAGGGGGCGGAGAGACCCAGTACTTC. Protein: CASSIERTGGGETQYF.